This entry describes one TCR beta chain. Its antigen is unknown. The CDR3 is made up of 13 amino acids. Germline CDR1 SGDLS, CDR2 YYNGEE. The sample belongs to a study of cytomegalovirus exposure and HLA in healthy donors. Regarding the study as a whole: Apparent HLA restriction characterized most CMV-associated TCR beta chains in a later analysis.

The PCR contained 60 Vbeta and 13 Jbeta primers. The assay was immunoSEQ multiplex PCR, and TCRdb's table has in-frame clones only and misses some. The sample contains 130,000 or so clones, 60% to 85% of which appear only once. Sequences were obtained from PBMCs. V usage is TRBV9 and J usage is TRBJ2-7, with no clear D. The end of the DNA aligns better with TRBJ2-5, so the J call may be wrong. The receptor was derived from a woman aged 35 to 49 in good health and CMV-seropositive. The CDR3 reads CASSVEDGETQYF. Here the CDR3 DNA reads TGTGCCAGCAGCGTAGAGGACGGGGAGACCCAGTACTTC.